The 11 T cell receptor beta chains below were found in one sample sequenced in a study of T cells in tumors after PD-1 blockade. The data were produced by immunoSEQ multiplex PCR, yet TCRdb's version contains in-frame clones alone and is incomplete. The sample holds about 34,000 clones; roughly two thirds are singletons and the top ten take 40%. The sequencing used PBMCs, collected after anti-PD-1 treatment. The receptors here all came from a human donor with basal cell carcinoma.

This clone was counted a few times. V usage is TRBV9 and J usage is TRBJ2-3; TRBD1 matches at 7 bases. The germline CDR1 and CDR2 sequences are SGDLS and YYNGEE. Unmatched junction bases numbered 5, after V lost 4 bases and J lost 3 bases. The CDR3 covers 14 residues. The CDR3 DNA reads as TGTGCCAGCAGCCCATCGACAGGGACAGATACGCAGTATTTT. Its translation is CASSPSTGTDTQYF.

This clone was observed a few times. The rearrangement joins TRBV5-1 to TRBJ2-3; D is ambiguous. CDR1 is SGHRS and CDR2 is YFSETQ in the germline V gene. Trimming took off 0 bases at V and 4 bases at J, with 6 bases between the two ends. The CDR3 is made up of 13 amino acids. CDR3 coding DNA: TGCGCCAGCAGCTTGGGCACGGCAGATACGCAGTATTTT. Protein product: CASSLGTADTQYF.

V and J are TRBV25-1 and TRBJ2-1; weak D call: TRBD2 (5 bases). The V end was cut by 0 bases, the J end by 6 bases, with 15 bases between. CDR3 size: 16 residues. CDR1 and CDR2 from the germline V gene are MGHDK and SYGVNS. The CDR3 protein is CASSEYKAAEGNEQFF. The DNA of the CDR3 is TGTGCCAGCAGTGAATATAAAGCGGCTGAGGGCAATGAGCAGTTCTTC.

This clone showed up just a few times. V usage is TRBV24-1 and J usage is TRBJ2-7; tentatively, D is TRBD2 (5 bases). V lost 3 bases and J 5 bases, leaving 10 bases between the germline ends. CDR3 length equals 13 residues. Germline CDR1 reads KGHDR; CDR2 reads SFDVKD. CDR3 sequence (DNA): TGTGCCACCAGTGATCCGTCCGGGGACGAGCAGTACTTC. Protein product: CATSDPSGDEQYF.

V gene TRBV11-3 combines with J gene TRBJ2-1, with 8 bases aligning to TRBD1. CDR1 SGHNT and CDR2 YENEEA come from the germline V gene. The CDR3 is made up of 17 amino acids. The trim removed 1 base at V and 7 bases at J, leaving 12 bases unmatched. The CDR3 coding sequence is TGTGCCAGCAGCTTAGGGGTTGGTGGCAGGGGGCAAAATGAGCAGTTCTTC. This translates into CASSLGVGGRGQNEQFF.

This clone has a single count. This sequence joins TRBV11-3 and TRBJ1-5, with a tentative D call TRBD1 (5 bases). Trimming removed 0 bases at V and 6 bases at J, with 9 bases between. The CDR3 extends over 14 amino acids. Germline loops: CDR1 SGHNT, CDR2 YENEEA. This CDR3 reads CASSLEAGRQPQHF. The CDR3 region has the DNA TGTGCCAGCAGCTTAGAGGCAGGGCGTCAGCCCCAGCATTTT.

The rearrangement joins TRBV4-3 to TRBJ2-2; D uncertain. The CDR3 loop spans 17 amino acids. Germline V gene sequence: CDR1 LGHNA, CDR2 YSLEER. V lost 0 bases, J lost 0 bases, and 11 bases lay in between. Here the CDR3 reads CASSQDLGSTNTGELFF. CDR3 DNA sequence: TGCGCCAGCAGCCAAGATCTTGGCAGCACGAACACCGGGGAGCTGTTTTTT.

This clone was seen only a few times. The chain is built from TRBV7-9 and TRBJ2-5, with no clear D. Germline V gives CDR1 SEHNR, CDR2 FQNEAQ (reference sequence). V was clipped by 1 base and J by 5 bases, with 5 bases between them. The CDR3 spans 12 residues. This chain's CDR3 is CASSLDVETQYF. The CDR3 nucleotides read TGTGCCAGCAGCTTAGATGTTGAGACCCAGTACTTC.

This sequence joins TRBV5-6 and TRBJ2-7; 7 bases are a match to TRBD2. CDR1 is SGHDT and CDR2 is YYEEEE in the germline V gene. The CDR3 runs 14 residues. V was pared by 2 bases and J by 0 bases, with 2 bases of the junction left unmatched. CDR3 nucleotides: TGTGCCAGCAGCTTTGGCGGGGGCTCCTACGAGCAGTACTTC. Protein product: CASSFGGGSYEQYF. Full variable domain (remainder filled in from reference TRBV5-6 and TRBJ2-7): DAGVTQSPTHLIKTRGQQVTLRCSPKSGHDTVSWYQQALGQGPQFIFQYYEEEERQRGNFPDRFSGHQFPNYSSELNVNALLLGDSALYLCASSFGGGSYEQYFGPGTRLTVT.

This sequence joins TRBV30 and TRBJ1-6; D unclear. V gave up 3 bases and J gave up 4 bases, with 7 bases separating them. There are 13 residues in the CDR3. Germline CDR1 GTSNPN, CDR2 SVGIG (reference sequence). Here the CDR3 DNA reads TGTGCCTGGAGACAGCAGTATAATTCACCCCTCCACTTT. Translated: CAWRQQYNSPLHF.

This clone was seen at least ten times. The chain combines TRBV4-3 with TRBJ2-2; possible D gene TRBD2, 5 bases. The V and J ends lost 1 base and 1 base respectively, with 7 bases between them. Germline CDR1 is LGHNA and CDR2 is YSLEER. The CDR3 spans 15 residues. The CDR3 is CASSQGRGNTGELFF. The CDR3 nucleotides read TGCGCCAGCAGCCAAGGCCGGGGGAACACCGGGGAGCTGTTTTTT.